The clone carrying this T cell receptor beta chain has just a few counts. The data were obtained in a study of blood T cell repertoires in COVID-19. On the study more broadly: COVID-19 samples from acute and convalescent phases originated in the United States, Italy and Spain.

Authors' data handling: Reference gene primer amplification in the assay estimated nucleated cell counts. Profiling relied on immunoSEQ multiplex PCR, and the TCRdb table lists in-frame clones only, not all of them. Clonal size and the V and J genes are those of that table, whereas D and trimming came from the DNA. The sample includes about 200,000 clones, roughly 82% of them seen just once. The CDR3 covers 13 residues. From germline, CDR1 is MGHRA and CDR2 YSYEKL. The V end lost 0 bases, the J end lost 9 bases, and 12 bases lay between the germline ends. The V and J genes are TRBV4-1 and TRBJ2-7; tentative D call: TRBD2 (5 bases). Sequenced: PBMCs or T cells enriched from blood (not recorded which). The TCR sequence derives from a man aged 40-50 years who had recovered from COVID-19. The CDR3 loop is CASSQETRRRQYF. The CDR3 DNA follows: TGCGCCAGCAGCCAAGAAACTAGGCGGCGGCAGTACTTC.